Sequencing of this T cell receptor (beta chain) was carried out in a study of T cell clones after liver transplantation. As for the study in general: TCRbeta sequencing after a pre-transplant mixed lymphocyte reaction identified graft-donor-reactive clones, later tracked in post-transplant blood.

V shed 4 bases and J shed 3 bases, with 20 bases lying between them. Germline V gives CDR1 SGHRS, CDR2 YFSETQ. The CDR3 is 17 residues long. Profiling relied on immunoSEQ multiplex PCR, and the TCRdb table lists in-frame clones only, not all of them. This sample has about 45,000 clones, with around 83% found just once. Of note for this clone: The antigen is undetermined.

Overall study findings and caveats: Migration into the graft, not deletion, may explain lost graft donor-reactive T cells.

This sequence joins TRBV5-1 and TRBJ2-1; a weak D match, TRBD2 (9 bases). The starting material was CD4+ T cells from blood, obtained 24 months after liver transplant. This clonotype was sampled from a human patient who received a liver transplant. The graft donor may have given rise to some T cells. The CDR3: CASSGAGGGRDYNEQFF. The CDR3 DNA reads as TGCGCCAGCAGCGGCGCAGGGGGCGGGAGGGACTACAATGAGCAGTTCTTC.